The 12 T cell receptor beta chains in this list originate from one sample, sequenced in a study of blood T cell repertoires in COVID-19. Clones were read by immunoSEQ multiplex PCR, and TCRdb kept only the in-frame ones, dropping some. The table includes roughly 230,000 clones, roughly 83% detected once. Sample: peripheral blood. Receptors originate from a woman in her forties or fifties with acute or convalescent COVID-19.

The chain combines TRBV6-2 or TRBV6-3 with TRBJ1-6, with 8 bases identical to TRBD1. V lost 6 bases, J lost 9 bases, and 7 bases stayed unmatched. The CDR3 loop spans 14 amino acids. Looked up from germline, CDR1 is MNHEY and CDR2 is SVGEGT. The CDR3 DNA is TGTGCCAGCAGCGCGACAGGGGAAGGTTCACCCCTCCACTTT. Residues: CASSATGEGSPLHF.

This rearrangement joins TRBV6-5 to TRBJ2-1, with TRBD2 as a possible D gene (5 bases). Germline values: CDR1 MNHEY, CDR2 SVGAGI. Deletions cut 6 bases from V and 4 bases from J, with 10 bases between. This CDR3 is 13 amino acids long. Here the CDR3 reads CASSSRRYNEQFF. CDR3 bases: TGTGCCAGCAGCTCACGGAGGTACAATGAGCAGTTCTTC.

The chain has TRBV29-1 and TRBJ1-1; D may be TRBD1 (5 bases). CDR3 length: 13 amino acids. V was cut by 3 bases and J by 1 base, with 9 bases left in between. In germline, CDR1 is SQVTM, CDR2 ANQGSEA. This chain's CDR3 is CSVDGGQNTEAFF. The CDR3, as DNA: TGCAGCGTTGATGGCGGACAGAACACTGAAGCTTTCTTT.

This rearrangement joins TRBV4-1 to TRBJ1-1; 7 positions agree with TRBD1. The CDR3 consists of 16 residues. CDR1 MGHRA and CDR2 YSYEKL come from the germline V gene. V shed 4 bases, J shed 5 bases, and the junction held 13 bases outside the gene matches. The CDR3 loop reads CASSPLMRGQGTEAFF. The CDR3 nucleotides read TGCGCCAGCAGCCCTCTTATGAGGGGGCAAGGAACTGAAGCTTTCTTT.

The sample holds a few counts of this clone. The chain couples TRBV30 to TRBJ2-7; 8 bases fit TRBD2. Germline loops: CDR1 GTSNPN, CDR2 SVGIG (reference sequence). V was pared by 8 bases and J by 4 bases, with 13 bases of the junction left unmatched. The CDR3 spans 14 residues. The DNA of the CDR3 is TGTGCCGCTAACGGGGGTAGCGGGATTTACGAGCAGTACTTC. Translating it yields CAANGGSGIYEQYF.

V usage is TRBV4-1 and J usage is TRBJ1-5, with 7 nucleotides matching TRBD1. Germline V lookup: CDR1 MGHRA, CDR2 YSYEKL. V lost 5 bases to trimming and J lost 5 bases; unmatched junction nucleotides: 6. This CDR3 comprises 14 residues. The CDR3, as DNA: TGCGCCAGCAGCTATCACAGGGGTGATCAGCCCCAGCATTTT. It encodes CASSYHRGDQPQHF.

This clone has just one count. The rearrangement uses TRBV28 and TRBJ2-1; the match to TRBD1 covers 10 bases. CDR1 MDHEN and CDR2 SYDVKM come from the germline V gene. Germline trimming cut 5 bases from V and 4 bases from J; bases unmatched to any gene: 8. The length of the CDR3 is 16 residues. For the CDR3, the DNA is TGTGCCAGCAGTAGAGGACGGACAGGGGGATACAATGAGCAGTTCTTC. Its protein product is CASSRGRTGGYNEQFF.

The CDR3 DNA reads as TGTGCCAGTAGTATAGCTCCTCTTGGGGGGAGCAATCAGCCCCAGCATTTT. This gives the protein CASSIAPLGGSNQPQHF. J is TRBJ1-5 and V is TRBV19; tentatively, D is TRBD1 (5 bases). Germline values: CDR1 LNHDA, CDR2 SQIVND (reference sequence). The ends were cut back, 1 base at V and 1 base at J, with 14 bases in the middle. The CDR3 totals 17 residues.

The chain is built from TRBV6-2 or TRBV6-3 and TRBJ2-5; D not resolved. Germline CDR1 MNHEY, CDR2 SVGEGT. V was trimmed by 2 bases and J by 2 bases, leaving 9 bases between them. The CDR3 runs 14 residues. DNA for the CDR3: TGTGCCAGCAGTTACGTGGGCAGGCAAGAGACCCAGTACTTC. It is translated as CASSYVGRQETQYF.

The chain couples TRBV5-1 to TRBJ2-3; 13 nucleotides line up with TRBD2. J was trimmed by 3 bases and V by 2 bases; bases with no gene match: 3. Per germline, CDR1 SGHRS and CDR2 YFSETQ. The CDR3 loop spans 16 amino acids. CDR3 residues: CASSLGLAGETDTQYF. In DNA, the CDR3 is TGCGCCAGCAGCTTAGGACTAGCGGGAGAAACAGATACGCAGTATTTT.

The V gene is TRBV5-1, the J gene TRBJ1-6; D may be TRBD1 (6 bases). This CDR3 is built from 14 residues. The V gene lost 4 bases and the J gene lost 8 bases, with 13 bases spanning the gap. CDR1 SGHRS and CDR2 YFSETQ come from the germline V gene. The CDR3 sequence is CASSIGTRDSPLHF. CDR3 sequence (DNA): TGCGCCAGCAGCATCGGGACACGAGATTCACCCCTCCACTTT.

Only one count was recorded for this clone. The chain couples TRBV27 to TRBJ1-2, with TRBD1 matching 9 bases. V trimming: 8 bases; J trimming: 4 bases; junction bases outside the gene matches: 5. The germline V gene encodes CDR1 MNHEY and CDR2 SMNVEV (reference sequence). The CDR3 consists of 13 residues. The CDR3 DNA reads TGTGCCAGCGGAGGGACAGGGCTCTATGGCTACACCTTC. Translation: CASGGTGLYGYTF.